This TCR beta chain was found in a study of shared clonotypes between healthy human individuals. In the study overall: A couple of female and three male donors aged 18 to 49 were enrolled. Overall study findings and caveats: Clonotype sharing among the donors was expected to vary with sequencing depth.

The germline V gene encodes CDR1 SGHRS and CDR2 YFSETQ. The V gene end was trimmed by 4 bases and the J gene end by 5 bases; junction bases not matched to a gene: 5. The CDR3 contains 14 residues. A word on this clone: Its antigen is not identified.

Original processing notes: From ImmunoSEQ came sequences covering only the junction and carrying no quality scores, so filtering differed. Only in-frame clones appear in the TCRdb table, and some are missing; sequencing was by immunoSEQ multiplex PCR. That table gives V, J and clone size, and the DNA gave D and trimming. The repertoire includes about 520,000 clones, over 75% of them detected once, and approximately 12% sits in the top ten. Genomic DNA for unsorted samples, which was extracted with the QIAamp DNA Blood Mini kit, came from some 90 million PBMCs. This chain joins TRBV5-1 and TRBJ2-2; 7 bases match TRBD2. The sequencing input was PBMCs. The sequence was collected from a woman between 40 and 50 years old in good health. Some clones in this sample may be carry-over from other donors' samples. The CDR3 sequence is CASSPGRSTGELFF. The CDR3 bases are TGCGCCAGCAGCCCCGGGAGGAGTACCGGGGAGCTGTTTTTT. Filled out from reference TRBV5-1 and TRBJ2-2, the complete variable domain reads KAGVTQTPRYLIKTRGQQVTLSCSPISGHRSVSWYQQTPGQGLQFLFEYFSETQRNKGNFPGRFSGRQFSNSRSEMNVSTLELGDSALYLCASSPGRSTGELFFGEGSRLTVL.